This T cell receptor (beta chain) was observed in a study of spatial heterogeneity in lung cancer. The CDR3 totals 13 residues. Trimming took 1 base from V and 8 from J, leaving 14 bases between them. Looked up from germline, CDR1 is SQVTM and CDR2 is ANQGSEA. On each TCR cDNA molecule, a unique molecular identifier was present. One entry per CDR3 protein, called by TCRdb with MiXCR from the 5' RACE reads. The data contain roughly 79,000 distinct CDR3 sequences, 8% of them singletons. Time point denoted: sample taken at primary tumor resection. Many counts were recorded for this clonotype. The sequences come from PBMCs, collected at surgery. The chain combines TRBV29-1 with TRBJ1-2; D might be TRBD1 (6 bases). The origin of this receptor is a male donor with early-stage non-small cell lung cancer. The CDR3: CSVEGQERGGYTF. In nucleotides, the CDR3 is TGCAGCGTTGAAGGACAGGAGAGAGGGGGCTACACCTTC.